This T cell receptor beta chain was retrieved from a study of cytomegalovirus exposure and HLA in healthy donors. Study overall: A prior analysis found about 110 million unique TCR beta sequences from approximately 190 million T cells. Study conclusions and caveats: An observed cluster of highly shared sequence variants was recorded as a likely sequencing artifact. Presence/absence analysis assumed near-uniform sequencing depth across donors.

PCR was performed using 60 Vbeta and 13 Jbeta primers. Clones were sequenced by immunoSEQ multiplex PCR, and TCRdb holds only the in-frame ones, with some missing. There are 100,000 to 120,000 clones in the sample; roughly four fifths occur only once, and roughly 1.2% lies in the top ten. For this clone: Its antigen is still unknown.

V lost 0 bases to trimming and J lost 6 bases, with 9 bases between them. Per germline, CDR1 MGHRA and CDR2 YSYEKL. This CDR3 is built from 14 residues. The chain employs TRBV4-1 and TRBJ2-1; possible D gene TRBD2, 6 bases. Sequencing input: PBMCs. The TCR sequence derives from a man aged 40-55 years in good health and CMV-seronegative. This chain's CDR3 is CASSQEIAVNEQFF. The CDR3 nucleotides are TGCGCCAGCAGCCAAGAAATAGCGGTCAATGAGCAGTTCTTC.